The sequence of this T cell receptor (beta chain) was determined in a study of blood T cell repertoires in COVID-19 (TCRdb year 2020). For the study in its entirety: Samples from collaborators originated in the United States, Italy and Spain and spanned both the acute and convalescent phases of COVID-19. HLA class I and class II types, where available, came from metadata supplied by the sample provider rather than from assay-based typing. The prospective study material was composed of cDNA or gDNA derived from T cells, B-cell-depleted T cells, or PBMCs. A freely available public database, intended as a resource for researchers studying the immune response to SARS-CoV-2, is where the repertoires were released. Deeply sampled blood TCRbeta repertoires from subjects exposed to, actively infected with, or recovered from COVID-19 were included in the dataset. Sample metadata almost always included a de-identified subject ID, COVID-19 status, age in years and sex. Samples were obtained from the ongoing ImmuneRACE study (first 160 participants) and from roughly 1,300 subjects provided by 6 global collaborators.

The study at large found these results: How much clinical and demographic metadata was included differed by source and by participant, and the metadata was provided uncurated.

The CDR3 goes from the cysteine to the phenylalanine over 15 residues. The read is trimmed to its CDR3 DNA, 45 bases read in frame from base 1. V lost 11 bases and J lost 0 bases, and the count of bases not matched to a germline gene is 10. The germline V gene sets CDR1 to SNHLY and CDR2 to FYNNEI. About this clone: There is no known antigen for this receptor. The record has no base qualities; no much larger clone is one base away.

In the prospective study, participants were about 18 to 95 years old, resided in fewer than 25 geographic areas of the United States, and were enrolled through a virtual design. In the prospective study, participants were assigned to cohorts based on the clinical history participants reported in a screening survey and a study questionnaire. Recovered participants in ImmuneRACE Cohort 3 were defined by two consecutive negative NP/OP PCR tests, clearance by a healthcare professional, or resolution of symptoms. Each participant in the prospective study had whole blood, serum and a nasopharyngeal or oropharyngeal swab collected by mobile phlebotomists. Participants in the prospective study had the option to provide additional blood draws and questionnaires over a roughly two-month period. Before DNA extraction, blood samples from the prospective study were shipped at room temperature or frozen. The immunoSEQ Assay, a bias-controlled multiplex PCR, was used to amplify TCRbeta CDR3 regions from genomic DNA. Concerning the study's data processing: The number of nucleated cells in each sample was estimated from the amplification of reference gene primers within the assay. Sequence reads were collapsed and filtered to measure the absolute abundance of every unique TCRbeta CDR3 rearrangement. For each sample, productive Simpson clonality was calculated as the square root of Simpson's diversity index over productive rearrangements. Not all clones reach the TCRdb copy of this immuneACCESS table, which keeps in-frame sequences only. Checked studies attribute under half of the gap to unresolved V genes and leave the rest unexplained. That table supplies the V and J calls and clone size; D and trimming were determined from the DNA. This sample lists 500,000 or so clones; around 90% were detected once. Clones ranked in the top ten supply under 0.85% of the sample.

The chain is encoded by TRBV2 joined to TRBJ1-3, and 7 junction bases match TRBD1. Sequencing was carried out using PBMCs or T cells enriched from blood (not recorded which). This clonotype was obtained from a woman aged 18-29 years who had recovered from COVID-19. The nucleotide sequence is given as TGTGCCGTACCGGGACAGACTTTCTCTGGAAACACCATATATTTT. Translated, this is CAVPGQTFSGNTIYF. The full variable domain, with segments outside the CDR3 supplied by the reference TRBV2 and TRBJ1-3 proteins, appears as EPEVTQTPSHQVTQMGQEVILRCVPISNHLYFYWYRQILGQKVEFLVSFYNNEISEKSEIFDDQFSVERPDGSNFTLKIRSTKLEDSAMYFCAVPGQTFSGNTIYFGEGSWLTVV.